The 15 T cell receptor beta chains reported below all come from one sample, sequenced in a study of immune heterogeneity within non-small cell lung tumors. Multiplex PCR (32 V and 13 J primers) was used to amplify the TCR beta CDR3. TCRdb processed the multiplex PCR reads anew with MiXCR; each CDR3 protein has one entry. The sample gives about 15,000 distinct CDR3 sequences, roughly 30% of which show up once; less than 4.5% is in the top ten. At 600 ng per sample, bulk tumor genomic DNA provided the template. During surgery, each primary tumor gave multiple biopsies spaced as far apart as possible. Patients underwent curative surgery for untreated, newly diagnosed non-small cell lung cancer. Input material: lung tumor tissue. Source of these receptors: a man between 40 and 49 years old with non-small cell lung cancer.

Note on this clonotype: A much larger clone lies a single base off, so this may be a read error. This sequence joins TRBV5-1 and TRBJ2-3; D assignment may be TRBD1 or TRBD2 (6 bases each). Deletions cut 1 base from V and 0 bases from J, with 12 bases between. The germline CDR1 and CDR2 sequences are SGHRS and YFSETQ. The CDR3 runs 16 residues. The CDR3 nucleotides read TGCGCCAGCAGCTTGTCCGGGGGCGCAAGCACAGATACGCAGTATTTT. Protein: CASSLSGGASTDTQYF.

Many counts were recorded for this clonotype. The CDR3 region has the DNA TGCAGTGCTAGAGAGCGGGGAGGTGGGTACGAGCAGTACTTC. Its protein is CSARERGGGYEQYF. This chain connects TRBV20-1 to TRBJ2-7; tentatively, D is TRBD2 (6 bases). The germline V gene encodes CDR1 DFQATT and CDR2 SNEGSKA (reference sequence). The CDR3 contains 14 residues. V was shortened by 0 bases and J by 4 bases, with 13 bases between the two germline ends.

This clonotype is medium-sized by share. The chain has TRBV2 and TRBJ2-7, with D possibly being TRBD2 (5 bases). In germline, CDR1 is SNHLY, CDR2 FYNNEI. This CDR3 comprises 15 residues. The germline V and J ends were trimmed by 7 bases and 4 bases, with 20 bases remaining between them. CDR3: CASTGRPGNIYEQYF. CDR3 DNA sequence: TGTGCCAGCACTGGGCGTCCGGGAAACATATACGAGCAGTACTTC.

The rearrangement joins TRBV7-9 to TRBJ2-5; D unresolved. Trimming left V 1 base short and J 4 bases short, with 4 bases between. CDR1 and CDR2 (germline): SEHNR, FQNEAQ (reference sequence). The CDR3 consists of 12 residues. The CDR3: CASSLGRETQYF. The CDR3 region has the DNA TGTGCCAGCAGCTTAGGCCGAGAGACCCAGTACTTC. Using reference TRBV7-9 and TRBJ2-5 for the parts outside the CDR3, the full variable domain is DTGVSQNPRHKITKRGQNVTFRCDPISEHNRLYWYRQTLGQGPEFLTYFQNEAQLEKSRLLSDRFSAERPKGSFSTLEIQRTEQGDSAMYLCASSLGRETQYFGPGTRLLVL.

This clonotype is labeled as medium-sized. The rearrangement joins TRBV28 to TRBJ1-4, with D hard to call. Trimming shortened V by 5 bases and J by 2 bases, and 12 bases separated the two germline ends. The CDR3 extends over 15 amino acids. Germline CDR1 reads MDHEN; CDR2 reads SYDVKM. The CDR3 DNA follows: TGTGCCAGCAGTCCATGGGGTAGGACTAATGAAAAACTGTTTTTT. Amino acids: CASSPWGRTNEKLFF.

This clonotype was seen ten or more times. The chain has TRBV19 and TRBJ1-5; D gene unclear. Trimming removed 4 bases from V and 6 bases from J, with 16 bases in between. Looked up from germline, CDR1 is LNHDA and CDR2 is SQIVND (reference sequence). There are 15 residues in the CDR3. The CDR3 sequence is CASSTKDLEGQPQHF. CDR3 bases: TGTGCCAGTAGTACTAAAGACCTAGAAGGTCAGCCCCAGCATTTT. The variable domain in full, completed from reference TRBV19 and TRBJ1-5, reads DGGITQSPKYLFRKEGQNVTLSCEQNLNHDAMYWYRQDPGQGLRLIYYSQIVNDFQKGDIAEGYSVSREKKESFPLTVTSAQKNPTAFYLCASSTKDLEGQPQHFGDGTRLSIL.

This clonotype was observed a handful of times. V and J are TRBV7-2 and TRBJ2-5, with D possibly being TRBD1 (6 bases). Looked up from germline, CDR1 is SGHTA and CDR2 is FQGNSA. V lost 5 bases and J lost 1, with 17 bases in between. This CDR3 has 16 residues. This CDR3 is CASSGGPSHPQETQYF. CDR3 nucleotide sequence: TGTGCCAGCAGCGGGGGCCCTTCACACCCCCAAGAGACCCAGTACTTC. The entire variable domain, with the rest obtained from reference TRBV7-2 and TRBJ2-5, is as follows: GAGVSQSPSNKVTEKGKDVELRCDPISGHTALYWYRQSLGQGLEFLIYFQGNSAPDKSGLPSDRFSAERTGGSVSTLTIQRTQQEDSAVYLCASSGGPSHPQETQYFGPGTRLLVL.

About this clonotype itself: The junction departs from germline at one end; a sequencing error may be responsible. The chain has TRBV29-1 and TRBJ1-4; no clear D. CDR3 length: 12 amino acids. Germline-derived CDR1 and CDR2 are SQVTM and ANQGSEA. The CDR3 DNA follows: TGCAGCGTTGCCGAGAGTAATGTAAAACTGTTTTTT. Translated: CSVAESNVKLFF. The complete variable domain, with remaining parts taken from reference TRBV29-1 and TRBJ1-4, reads SAVISQKPSRDICQRGTSLTIQCQVDSQVTMMFWYRQQPGQSLTLIATANQGSEATYESGFVIDKFPISRPNLTFSTLTVSNMSPEDSSIYLCSVAESNVKLFFGSGTQLSVL.

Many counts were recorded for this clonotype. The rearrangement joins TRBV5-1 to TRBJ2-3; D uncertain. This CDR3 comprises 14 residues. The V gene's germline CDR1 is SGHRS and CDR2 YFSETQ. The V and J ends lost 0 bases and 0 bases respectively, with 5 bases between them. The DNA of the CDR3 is TGCGCCAGCAGCTTGGCGGAAAGCACAGATACGCAGTATTTT. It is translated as CASSLAESTDTQYF.

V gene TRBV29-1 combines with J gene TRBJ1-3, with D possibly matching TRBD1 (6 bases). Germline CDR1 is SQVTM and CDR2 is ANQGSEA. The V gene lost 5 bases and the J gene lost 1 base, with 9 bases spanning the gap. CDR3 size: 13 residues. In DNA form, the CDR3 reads TGCAGCGTTTTTCAGGGGTCTGGAAACACCATATATTTT. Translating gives CSVFQGSGNTIYF. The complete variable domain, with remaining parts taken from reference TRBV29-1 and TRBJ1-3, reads SAVISQKPSRDICQRGTSLTIQCQVDSQVTMMFWYRQQPGQSLTLIATANQGSEATYESGFVIDKFPISRPNLTFSTLTVSNMSPEDSSIYLCSVFQGSGNTIYFGEGSWLTVV.

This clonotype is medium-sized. In DNA form, the CDR3 reads TGTGCCAGCAGTTGGGCTAGCGGCAATATACAAGAGACCCAGTACTTC. Its translation: CASSWASGNIQETQYF. The chain uses TRBV6-2 or TRBV6-3 and TRBJ2-5, with 7 bases lining up with TRBD2. The CDR3 is 16 residues long. V lost 4 bases, J lost 2 bases, and 10 bases stayed unmatched. In germline, CDR1 is MNHEY, CDR2 SVGEGT.

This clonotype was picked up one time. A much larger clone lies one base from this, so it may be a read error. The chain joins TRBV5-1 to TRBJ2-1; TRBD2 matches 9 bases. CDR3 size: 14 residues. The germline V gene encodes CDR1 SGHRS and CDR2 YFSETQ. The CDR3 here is CASRENSGSNERFF. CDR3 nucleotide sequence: TGCGCCAGCAGAGAAAATAGCGGGAGCAATGAGCGGTTCTTC.

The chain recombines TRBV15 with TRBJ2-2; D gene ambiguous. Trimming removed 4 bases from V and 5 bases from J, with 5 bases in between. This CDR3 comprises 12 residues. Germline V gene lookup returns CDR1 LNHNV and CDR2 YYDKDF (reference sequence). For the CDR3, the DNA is TGTGCCACCAGCATTCGAACCGGGGAGCTGTTTTTT. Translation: CATSIRTGELFF.

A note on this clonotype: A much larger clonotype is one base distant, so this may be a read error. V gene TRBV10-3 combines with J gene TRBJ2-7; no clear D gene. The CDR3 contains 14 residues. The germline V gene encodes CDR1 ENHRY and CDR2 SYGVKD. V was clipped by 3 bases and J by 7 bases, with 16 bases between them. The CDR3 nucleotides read TGTGCCATCAGTGAACGGATGGCCAGAGAGGAGCAGTACTTC. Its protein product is CAISERMAREEQYF.

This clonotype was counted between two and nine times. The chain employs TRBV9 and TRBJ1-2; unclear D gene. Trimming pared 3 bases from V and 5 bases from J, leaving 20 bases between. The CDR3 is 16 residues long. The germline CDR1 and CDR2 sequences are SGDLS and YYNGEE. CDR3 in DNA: TGTGCCAGCAGCGCGGGAGGAGTCGTCCCTATGTATGGCTACACCTTC. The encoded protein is CASSAGGVVPMYGYTF.